This entry lists 9 T cell receptor beta chains sequenced from one sample in a study of T cell responses to AZD1222 COVID-19 vaccine. Sequencing used immunoSEQ multiplex PCR; TCRdb keeps in-frame clones, though not all of them. The data hold around 120,000 clones, with approximately 90% observed a single time. The starting material was peripheral blood, obtained on day 0 of AZD1222 vaccination. The receptors originated from an adult in good health.

This chain joins TRBV6-5 and TRBJ2-3; D is ambiguous. The CDR3 spans 12 residues. Germline V lookup: CDR1 MNHEY, CDR2 SVGAGI. V dropped 2 bases and J dropped 7 bases, with 7 bases sitting between them. The CDR3 DNA reads as TGTGCCAGCAGTTACCCCGGGTATACGCAGTATTTT. As protein: CASSYPGYTQYF.

The rearrangement uses TRBV7-3 and TRBJ1-5, with no clear D. The CDR3 runs 15 residues. Germline V lookup: CDR1 SGHTA, CDR2 FQGTGA. Trimming left V 4 bases short and J 3 bases short, with 13 bases between. This chain's CDR3 is CASSSAGGHNQPQHF. CDR3 DNA: TGTGCCAGCAGCTCGGCGGGAGGGCACAATCAGCCCCAGCATTTT.

V is TRBV19 and J is TRBJ1-5; TRBD1 is a possible D gene (6 bases). The germline gives CDR1 LNHDA, CDR2 SQIVND (reference sequence). Trimming removed 5 bases from V and 3 bases from J, with 14 bases in between. The CDR3 consists of 15 residues. CDR3 sequence reads: CASSLQEGDNQPQHF. The CDR3 DNA follows: TGTGCCAGTAGTCTCCAGGAGGGGGACAATCAGCCCCAGCATTTT.

The chain is built from TRBV12-3 or TRBV12-4 and TRBJ1-6, with D perhaps matching TRBD1 (6 bases). Between the trimmed V and J ends, which lost 6 bases and 9 bases, there was a span of 12 bases. This CDR3 is 13 amino acids long. CDR3 region: CASRATGSSPLHF. The CDR3 nucleotides are TGTGCCAGCAGGGCGACAGGTAGTTCACCCCTCCACTTT.

The rearrangement links TRBV6-5 to TRBJ1-1; the match to TRBD1 covers 8 bases. Germline values: CDR1 MNHEY, CDR2 SVGAGI. Trimming took 7 bases from V and 1 from J; bases not matched to a gene: 8. The CDR3 has 15 amino acids. CDR3 in DNA: TGTGCCAGCAACTACAGGGGGAGGAAGAACACTGAAGCTTTCTTT. It codes for CASNYRGRKNTEAFF.

J is TRBJ2-7 and V is TRBV6-5, with D uncertain. The CDR3 is 14 residues long. Germline loops: CDR1 MNHEY, CDR2 SVGAGI. Trimming removed 7 bases at V and 5 bases at J, with 18 bases between. The CDR3 loop is CASTLDPVSDEQYF. The CDR3, as DNA: TGTGCCAGCACTTTAGACCCAGTTTCGGACGAGCAGTACTTC.

This chain uses TRBV7-2 with TRBJ2-2; 15 bases are a match to TRBD2. CDR1 is SGHTA and CDR2 is FQGNSA in the germline V gene. This CDR3 comprises 18 residues. The J segment lost 3 bases and the V segment lost 5 bases, leaving 7 bases of the junction unmatched. Here the CDR3 DNA reads TGTGCCAGCAGCGTTGGACTAGCGGGGGGGACGGACACCGGGGAGCTGTTTTTT. Translating it yields CASSVGLAGGTDTGELFF.

The genes are TRBV6-1 and TRBJ2-3, with 7 bases lining up with TRBD2. The CDR3 contains 15 residues. Losses at the gene ends were 1 base for V and 4 bases for J; bases not matched to a gene: 5. Germline lookup yields CDR1 MNHNS and CDR2 SASEGT. The CDR3 sequence is CASSEEDSGSDTQYF. In DNA form, the CDR3 reads TGTGCCAGCAGTGAAGAGGATAGCGGGTCAGATACGCAGTATTTT.

V and J are TRBV7-9 and TRBJ1-2; 8 bases match TRBD1. V lost 4 bases to trimming and J lost 5 bases; unmatched junction nucleotides: 6. This CDR3 is 14 amino acids long. The germline gives CDR1 SEHNR, CDR2 FQNEAQ (reference sequence). The CDR3 reads CASSSRQGWYGYTF. Here the CDR3 DNA reads TGTGCCAGCAGCTCCCGACAGGGGTGGTATGGCTACACCTTC.